The sequence of this T cell receptor (beta chain) was determined in a study of blood T cell repertoires in COVID-19. Germline-derived CDR1 and CDR2 are SGHRS and YFSETQ. CDR3 length: 14 amino acids. Trimming stripped 4 bases from V and 0 bases from J, with 11 bases between. Participants had their cohort set by participant-reported clinical history. In the study's own analysis: From reference gene primer amplification, estimates of nucleated cell counts were derived. Only in-frame clones appear in the TCRdb table, and some are missing; sequencing was by immunoSEQ multiplex PCR. V, J and clone size are taken as reported in that table, and D and trimming were inferred from the DNA itself. The profile shows 210,000 or so clones, about 84% of them singletons.

Sequencing input: PBMCs or T cells enriched from blood (not recorded which). The V call is TRBV5-1, the J call TRBJ2-7, with D possibly being TRBD2 (6 bases). The TCR comes from a woman between 40 and 55 years old with acute COVID-19. The chain's CDR3 is CASSEQTSSYEQYF. CDR3 sequence (DNA): TGCGCCAGCAGCGAACAGACTAGCTCCTACGAGCAGTACTTC.